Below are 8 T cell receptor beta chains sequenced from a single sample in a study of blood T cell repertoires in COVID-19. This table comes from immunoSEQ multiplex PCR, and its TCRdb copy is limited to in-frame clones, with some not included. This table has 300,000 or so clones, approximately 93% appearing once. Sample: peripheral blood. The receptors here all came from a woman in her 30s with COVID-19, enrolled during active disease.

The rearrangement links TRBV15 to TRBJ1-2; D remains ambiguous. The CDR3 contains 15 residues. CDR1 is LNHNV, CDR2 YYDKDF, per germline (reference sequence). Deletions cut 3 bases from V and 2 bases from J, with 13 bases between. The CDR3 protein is CATSSERGGNYGYTF. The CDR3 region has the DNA TGTGCCACCAGCAGTGAACGAGGTGGGAACTATGGCTACACCTTC.

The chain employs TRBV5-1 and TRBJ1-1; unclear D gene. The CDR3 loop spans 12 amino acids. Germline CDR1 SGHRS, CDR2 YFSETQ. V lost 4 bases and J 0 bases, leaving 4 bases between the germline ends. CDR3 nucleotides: TGCGCCAGCAGCACAGTGAACACTGAAGCTTTCTTT. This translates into CASSTVNTEAFF.

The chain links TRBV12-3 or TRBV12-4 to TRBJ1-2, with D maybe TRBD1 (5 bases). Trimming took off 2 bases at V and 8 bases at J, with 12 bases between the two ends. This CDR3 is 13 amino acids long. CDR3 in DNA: TGTGCCAGCAGTTTACGCAGGGAGGGGGGCTACACCTTC. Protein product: CASSLRREGGYTF.

CDR3 DNA sequence: TGTGCCTGGAGCCAAACAGACACTGAAGCTTTCTTT. It codes for CAWSQTDTEAFF. The rearrangement uses TRBV30 and TRBJ1-1; the D is unclear. The germline V gene has CDR1 GTSNPN and CDR2 SVGIG (reference sequence). CDR3 length: 12 residues. V dropped 3 bases and J dropped 3 bases, with 8 bases sitting between them.

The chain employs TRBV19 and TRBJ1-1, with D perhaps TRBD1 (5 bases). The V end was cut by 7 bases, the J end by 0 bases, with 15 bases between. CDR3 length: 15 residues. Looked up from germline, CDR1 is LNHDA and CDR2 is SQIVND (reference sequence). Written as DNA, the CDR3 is TGTGCCAGTATGTTGGGGGGGGGTGTGAACACTGAAGCTTTCTTT. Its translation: CASMLGGGVNTEAFF.

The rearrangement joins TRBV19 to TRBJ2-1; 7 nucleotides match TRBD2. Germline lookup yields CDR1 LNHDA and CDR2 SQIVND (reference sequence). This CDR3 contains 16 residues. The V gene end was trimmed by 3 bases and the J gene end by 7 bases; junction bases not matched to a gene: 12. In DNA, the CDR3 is TGTGCCAGTAGTATTTTCCTAGCGGTCCTCGGGAATGAGCAGTTCTTC. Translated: CASSIFLAVLGNEQFF.

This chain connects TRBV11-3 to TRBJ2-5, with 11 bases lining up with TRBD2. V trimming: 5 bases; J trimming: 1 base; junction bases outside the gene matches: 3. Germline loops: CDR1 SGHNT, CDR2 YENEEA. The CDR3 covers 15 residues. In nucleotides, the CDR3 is TGTGCCAGCAGCCTAGCGGGAGGAGGCCAAGAGACCCAGTACTTC. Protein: CASSLAGGGQETQYF.

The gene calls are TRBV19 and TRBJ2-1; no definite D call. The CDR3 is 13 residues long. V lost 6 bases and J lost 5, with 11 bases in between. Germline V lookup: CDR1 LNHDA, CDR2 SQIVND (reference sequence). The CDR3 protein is CASRKTRDNEQFF. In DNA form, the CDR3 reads TGTGCCAGTAGAAAAACTCGGGACAATGAGCAGTTCTTC.